A selection of T cell receptor beta chains follows, all from one sample in a study of cytomegalovirus exposure and HLA in healthy donors. Profiling relied on immunoSEQ multiplex PCR, and the TCRdb table lists in-frame clones only, not all of them. The profile shows about 140,000 clones, about four fifths of them singletons. What was sequenced was PBMCs. The receptor set was obtained from a male donor in good health and CMV-seronegative. Each CDR3 is given without its conserved first and last residue. The D gene is left open where the match is weak.

>TRBV19|TRBD2|TRBJ2-3
ASSMGVGTSFPPGTDTQY
>TRBV5-4|TRBD1|TRBJ1-2
ASSLPFRTGGMEGYT
>TRBV7-3|TRBD2|TRBJ2-7
ASSLGLEGEQY
>TRBV7-8|TRBD2|TRBJ2-7
ASSPPIGSGRDWHEQY
>TRBV7-2|TRBD2|TRBJ2-5
ASSLDTSGVQETQY
>TRBV4-3|.|TRBJ2-2
ASSQVEEGLSNTGELF
>TRBV7-2|TRBD2|TRBJ2-5
ASSRGGTSGSGRVETQY
>TRBV2|.|TRBJ2-7
ASSEAETVPYEQY
>TRBV7-9|TRBD1|TRBJ2-7
ASSPPGQGYEQY
>TRBV5-4|.|TRBJ2-2
ASSLARSDTGELF
>TRBV7-3|.|TRBJ2-7
ASSSSPTGSGSYEQY
>TRBV6-5|.|TRBJ2-3
ASSYSDLAYTDTQY
>TRBV27|.|TRBJ2-7
ASSVPGAQAYEQY
>TRBV18|.|TRBJ1-1
ASSPPGGTEAF
>TRBV7-9|.|TRBJ2-1
ATLLGTVNEQF
>TRBV2|.|TRBJ2-7
ASSEAYEQY
>TRBV19|TRBD2|TRBJ2-1
ASSGTSGRSWQF
>TRBV20-1|.|TRBJ2-3
SAEAPDTQY
>TRBV28|.|TRBJ2-7
ASSLYARDKASYEQY
>TRBV18|.|TRBJ1-5
ASSLDSQPQH
>TRBV28|.|TRBJ2-5
ASTHEAGGPDQETQY
>TRBV20-1|.|.
SVDDSYEQY
>TRBV6-5|.|TRBJ2-7
ASSYSVGQTSYEQY
>TRBV7-3|.|TRBJ2-5
ASSSATGETQY
>TRBV30|TRBD2|TRBJ2-7
AWAGGGDSYEQY
>TRBV27|.|TRBJ1-3
ASSWGAGNTIY
>TRBV25-1|TRBD1|TRBJ2-4
ASSVTGGNIQY
>TRBV27|.|TRBJ1-2
ASSLAGEAALNGYT
>TRBV7-6|TRBD1|TRBJ2-2
ASSSRDRSAGELF
>TRBV5-1|TRBD2|TRBJ2-1
ASSLLSSGRIHEQF
>TRBV7-2|TRBD2|TRBJ2-7
ASSLRAGPGSYEQY